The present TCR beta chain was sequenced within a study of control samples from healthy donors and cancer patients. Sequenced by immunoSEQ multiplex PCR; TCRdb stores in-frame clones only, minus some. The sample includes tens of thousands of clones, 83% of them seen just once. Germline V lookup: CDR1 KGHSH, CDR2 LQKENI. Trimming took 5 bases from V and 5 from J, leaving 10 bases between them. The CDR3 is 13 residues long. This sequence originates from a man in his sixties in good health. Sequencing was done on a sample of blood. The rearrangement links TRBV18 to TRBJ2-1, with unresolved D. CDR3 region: CASSDSLDNEQFF. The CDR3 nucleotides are TGTGCCAGCTCAGACTCCTTAGACAATGAGCAGTTCTTC.